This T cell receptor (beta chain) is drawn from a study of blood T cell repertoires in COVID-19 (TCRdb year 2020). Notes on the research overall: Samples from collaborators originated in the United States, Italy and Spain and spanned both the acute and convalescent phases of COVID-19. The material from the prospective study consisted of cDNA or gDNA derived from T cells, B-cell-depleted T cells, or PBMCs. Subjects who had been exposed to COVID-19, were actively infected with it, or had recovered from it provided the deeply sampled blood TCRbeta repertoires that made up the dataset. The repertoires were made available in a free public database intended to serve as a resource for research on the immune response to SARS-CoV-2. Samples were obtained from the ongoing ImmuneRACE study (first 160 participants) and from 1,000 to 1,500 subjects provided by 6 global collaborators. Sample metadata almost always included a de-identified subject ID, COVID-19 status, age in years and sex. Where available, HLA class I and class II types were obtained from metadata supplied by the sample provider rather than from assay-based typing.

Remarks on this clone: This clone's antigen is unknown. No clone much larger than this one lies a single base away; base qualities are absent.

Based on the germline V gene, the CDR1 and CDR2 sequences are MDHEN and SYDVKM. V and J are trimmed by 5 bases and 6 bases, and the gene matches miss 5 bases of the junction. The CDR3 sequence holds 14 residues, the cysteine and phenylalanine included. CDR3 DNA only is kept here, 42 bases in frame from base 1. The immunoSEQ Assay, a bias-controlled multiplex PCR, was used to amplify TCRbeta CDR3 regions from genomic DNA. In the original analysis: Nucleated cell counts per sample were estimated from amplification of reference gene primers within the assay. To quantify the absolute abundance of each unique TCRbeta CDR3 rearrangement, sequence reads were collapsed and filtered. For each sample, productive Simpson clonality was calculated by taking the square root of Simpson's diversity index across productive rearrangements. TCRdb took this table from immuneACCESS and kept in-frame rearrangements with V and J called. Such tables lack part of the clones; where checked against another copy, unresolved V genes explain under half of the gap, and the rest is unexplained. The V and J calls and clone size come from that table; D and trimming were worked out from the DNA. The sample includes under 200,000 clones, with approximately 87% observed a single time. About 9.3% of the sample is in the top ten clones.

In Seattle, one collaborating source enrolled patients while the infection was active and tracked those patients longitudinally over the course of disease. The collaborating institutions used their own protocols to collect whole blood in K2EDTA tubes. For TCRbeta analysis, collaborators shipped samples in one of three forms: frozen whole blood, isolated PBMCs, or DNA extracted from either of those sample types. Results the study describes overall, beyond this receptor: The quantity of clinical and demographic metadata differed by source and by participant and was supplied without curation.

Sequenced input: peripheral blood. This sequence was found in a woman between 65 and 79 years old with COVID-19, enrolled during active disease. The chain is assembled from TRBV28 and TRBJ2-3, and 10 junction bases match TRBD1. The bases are TGTGCCAGCAGTAGACAGGGGGCATCGGATACGCAGTATTTT. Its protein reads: CASSRQGASDTQYF.